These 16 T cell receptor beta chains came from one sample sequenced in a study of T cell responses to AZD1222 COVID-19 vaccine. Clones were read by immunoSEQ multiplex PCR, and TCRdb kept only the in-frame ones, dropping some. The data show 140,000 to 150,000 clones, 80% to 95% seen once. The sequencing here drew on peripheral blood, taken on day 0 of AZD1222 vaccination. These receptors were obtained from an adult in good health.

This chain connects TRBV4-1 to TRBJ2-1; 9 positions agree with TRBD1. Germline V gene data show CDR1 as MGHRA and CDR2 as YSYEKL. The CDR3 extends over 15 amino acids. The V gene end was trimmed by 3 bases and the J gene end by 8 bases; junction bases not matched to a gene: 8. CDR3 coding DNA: TGCGCCAGCAGCCAGCCGACAGGGGGTACGTATGAGCAGTTCTTC. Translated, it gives CASSQPTGGTYEQFF.

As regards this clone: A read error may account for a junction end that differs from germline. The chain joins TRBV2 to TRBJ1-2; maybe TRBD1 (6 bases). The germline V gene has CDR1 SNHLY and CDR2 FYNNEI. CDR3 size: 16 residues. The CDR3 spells CASREAPGTFFSGYTF. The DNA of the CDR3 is TGTGCCAGCAGAGAAGCCCCGGGGACATTTTTCAGTGGCTACACCTTC.

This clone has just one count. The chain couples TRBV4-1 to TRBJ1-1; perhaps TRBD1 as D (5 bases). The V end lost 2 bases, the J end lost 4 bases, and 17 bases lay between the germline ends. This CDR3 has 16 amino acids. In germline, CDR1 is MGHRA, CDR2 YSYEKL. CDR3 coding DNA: TGCGCCAGCAGCCAACCCACTAGTGGGGGAGGCACTGAAGCTTTCTTT. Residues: CASSQPTSGGGTEAFF.

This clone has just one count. CDR3 sequence reads: CASSPVRGTGGYTF. The CDR3, as DNA: TGTGCCAGCAGCCCCGTGAGGGGGACTGGTGGCTACACCTTC. The V and J genes are TRBV27 and TRBJ1-2, with a weak D call TRBD1 (6 bases). V lost 6 bases and J 7 bases, leaving 18 bases between the germline ends. This CDR3 is built from 14 residues. Germline-derived CDR1 and CDR2 are MNHEY and SMNVEV (reference sequence).

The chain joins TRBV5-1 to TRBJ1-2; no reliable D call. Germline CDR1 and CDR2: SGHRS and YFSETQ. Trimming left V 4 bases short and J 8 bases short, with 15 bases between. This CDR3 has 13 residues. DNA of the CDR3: TGCGCCAGCAGCCCCCGAGAGCCTCTGGGCTACACCTTC. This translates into CASSPREPLGYTF.

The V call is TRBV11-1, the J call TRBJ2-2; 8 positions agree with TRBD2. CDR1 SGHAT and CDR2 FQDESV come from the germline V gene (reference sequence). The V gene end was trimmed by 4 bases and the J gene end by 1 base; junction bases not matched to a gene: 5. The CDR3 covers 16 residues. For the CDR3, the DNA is TGTGCCAGCAGCTACGGGGGGGCCCTGAACACCGGGGAGCTGTTTTTT. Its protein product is CASSYGGALNTGELFF.

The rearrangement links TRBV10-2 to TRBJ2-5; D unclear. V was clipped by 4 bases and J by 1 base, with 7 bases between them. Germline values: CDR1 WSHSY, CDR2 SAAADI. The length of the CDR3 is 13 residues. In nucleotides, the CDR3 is TGCGCCAGCAGTGCCCAAATCCAAGAGACCCAGTACTTC. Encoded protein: CASSAQIQETQYF.

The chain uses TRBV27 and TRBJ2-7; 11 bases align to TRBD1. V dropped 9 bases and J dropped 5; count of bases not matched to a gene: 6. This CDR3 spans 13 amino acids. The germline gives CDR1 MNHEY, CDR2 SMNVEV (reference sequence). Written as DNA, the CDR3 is TGTGCCAGTAAAGGACAGGGGGCCCACGAGCAGTACTTC. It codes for CASKGQGAHEQYF.

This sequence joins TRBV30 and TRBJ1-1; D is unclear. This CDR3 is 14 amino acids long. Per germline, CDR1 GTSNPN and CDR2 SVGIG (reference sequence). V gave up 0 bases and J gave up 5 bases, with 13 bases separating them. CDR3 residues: CAWSVMRVGTEAFF. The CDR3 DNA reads TGTGCCTGGAGTGTCATGAGGGTTGGGACTGAAGCTTTCTTT.

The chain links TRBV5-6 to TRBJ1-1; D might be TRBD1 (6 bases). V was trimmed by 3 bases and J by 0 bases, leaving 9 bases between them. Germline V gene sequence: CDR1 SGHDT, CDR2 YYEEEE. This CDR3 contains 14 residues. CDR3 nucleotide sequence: TGTGCCAGCAGCTGGGACATTATGAACACTGAAGCTTTCTTT. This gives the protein CASSWDIMNTEAFF.

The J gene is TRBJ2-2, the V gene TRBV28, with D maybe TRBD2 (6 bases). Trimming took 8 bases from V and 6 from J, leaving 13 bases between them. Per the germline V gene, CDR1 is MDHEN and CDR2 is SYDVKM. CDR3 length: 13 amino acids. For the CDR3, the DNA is TGTGCCAGCGAGGGACTGGGAGCCGGGGAGCTGTTTTTT. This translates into CASEGLGAGELFF.

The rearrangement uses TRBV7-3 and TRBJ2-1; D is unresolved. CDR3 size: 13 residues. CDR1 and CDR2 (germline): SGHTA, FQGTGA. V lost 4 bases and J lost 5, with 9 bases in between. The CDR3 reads CASSWSRDNEQFF. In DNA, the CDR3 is TGTGCCAGCAGCTGGAGTCGGGACAATGAGCAGTTCTTC.

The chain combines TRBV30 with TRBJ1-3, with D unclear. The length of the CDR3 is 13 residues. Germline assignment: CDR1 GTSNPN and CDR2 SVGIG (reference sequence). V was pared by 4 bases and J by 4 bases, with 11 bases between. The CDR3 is CAWNGEIGNTIYF. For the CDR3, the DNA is TGTGCCTGGAACGGGGAAATAGGAAACACCATATATTTT.

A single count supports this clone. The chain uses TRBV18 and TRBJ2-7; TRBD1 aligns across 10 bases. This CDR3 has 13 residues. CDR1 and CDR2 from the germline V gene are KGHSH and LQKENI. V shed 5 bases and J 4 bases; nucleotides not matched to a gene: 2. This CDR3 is CASSADRGYEQYF. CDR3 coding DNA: TGTGCCAGCTCAGCGGACAGGGGGTACGAGCAGTACTTC.

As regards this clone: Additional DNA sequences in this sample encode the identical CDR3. CDR3 DNA sequence: TGCGCCAGCAGCTGGGACAGGAGCCAAGAGACCCAGTACTTC. It specifies CASSWDRSQETQYF. This sequence joins TRBV5-1 and TRBJ2-5; 8 bases map to TRBD1. This CDR3 contains 14 residues. J gave up 1 base and V 3 bases, and 2 bases lay outside the gene matches. Per germline, CDR1 SGHRS and CDR2 YFSETQ.

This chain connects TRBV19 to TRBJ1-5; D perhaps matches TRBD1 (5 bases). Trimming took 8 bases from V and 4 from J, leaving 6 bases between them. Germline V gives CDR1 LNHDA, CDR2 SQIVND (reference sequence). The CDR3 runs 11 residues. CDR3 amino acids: CASGTNQPQHF. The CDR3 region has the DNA TGTGCCAGTGGGACGAATCAGCCCCAGCATTTT. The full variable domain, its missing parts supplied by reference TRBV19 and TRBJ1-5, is DGGITQSPKYLFRKEGQNVTLSCEQNLNHDAMYWYRQDPGQGLRLIYYSQIVNDFQKGDIAEGYSVSREKKESFPLTVTSAQKNPTAFYLCASGTNQPQHFGDGTRLSIL.